This T cell receptor (beta chain) was recovered during a study of regulatory T cells (dated by TCRdb to 2016 to 2019). The study in broad terms: The study compared T-cell receptor beta repertoires of sorted regulatory, conventional CD4+ and CD8+ T cells in CD3G-deficient patients with those in healthy controls.

CDR1 and CDR2, per the germline V gene, are MDHEN and SYDVKM. Its CDR3 holds 13 amino acids, cysteine through phenylalanine. Only CDR3 DNA is held: 39 bases, read in frame from base 1. V is cut back by 4 bases and J by 5 bases, with 3 bases in the junction unmatched. The multiplex PCR used 52 forward TRBV primers and 13 reverse TRBJ primers, with assay-based and computational corrections for amplification bias. Rearranged TRB loci were amplified from genomic DNA by multiplex PCR within the immunoSEQ assay. Sequencing of the TRB amplicons was done on an Illumina HiSeq platform. From the authors' description of their analysis: Custom algorithms error-filtered the raw sequences and aligned the raw sequences to reference gene sequences, after which the immunoSEQ online tools were used for analysis. Frequencies of productive and nonproductive TRB rearrangements were assessed among unique sequences as well as among total sequences. Hydrophobicity and amino acid composition of residues 6 and 7 within the TRB CDR3 were used to estimate the potential for self-reactivity. For group comparisons, t tests, Mann-Whitney tests or two-way ANOVA were performed in Prism software. The table was pulled from immuneACCESS by TCRdb, which kept in-frame rearrangements only. Such tables lose some clones; where checked, under half of the loss comes from unresolved V genes, and the rest has no known cause. V, J and clone size were drawn from that table, and D and trimming were deduced from the DNA. Within this sample are over 25,000 clones, with over 90% of them counted one time only. 0.75% to 1% of the sample belongs to the ten largest clones.

Regarding this clone: Its antigen is not yet known. Per-nucleotide qualities are absent, and no much larger clonotype sits a single base away.

All CD3G-deficient patients had evidence of autoimmunity, which was more severe in two of the patients. Patients ranged from 2 to 39 years of age at testing and had reduced naive and increased memory CD4+ and CD8+ T-cell proportions. CD4+ cells were FACS-sorted into CD25-high CD127-low regulatory T cells and CD25-low CD127-high conventional CD4+ T cells. The patient group comprised over 5 individuals with CD3G deficiency. An international network of physicians across the United States, Europe and Asia provided the patient samples and clinical data. Peripheral blood mononuclear cells were isolated by Ficoll density separation. General findings and caveats noted by the study authors: Hydrophobic residues at CDR3 positions 6 and 7 were enriched in conventional CD4+ T cells from CD3G-deficient patients, suggesting more self-reactive specificities. Repertoires from patients had restricted unique TRB V-J pairs and skewed V and J gene usage, with the strongest effect in regulatory T cells.

Specimen: conventional CD4+ T cells sorted from blood. The sequence joins TRBV28 to TRBJ2-5; TRBD2 lines up with 8 middle nucleotides. The sequence was obtained from a child aged 2-15 years with CD3G deficiency. This receptor has the CDR3 CASSWTSSETQYF. The DNA is as follows: TGTGCCAGCAGTTGGACTAGCTCTGAGACCCAGTACTTC.